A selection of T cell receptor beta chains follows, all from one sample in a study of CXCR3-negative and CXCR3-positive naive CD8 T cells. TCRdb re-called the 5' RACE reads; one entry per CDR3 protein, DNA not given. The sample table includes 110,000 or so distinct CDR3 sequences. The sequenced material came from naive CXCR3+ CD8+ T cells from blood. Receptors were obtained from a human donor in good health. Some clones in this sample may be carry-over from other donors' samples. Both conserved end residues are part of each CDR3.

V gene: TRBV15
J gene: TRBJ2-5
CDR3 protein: CVTSRDVRGQETQYF

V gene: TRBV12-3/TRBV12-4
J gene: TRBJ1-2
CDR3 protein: CASSFPGYYGYTF

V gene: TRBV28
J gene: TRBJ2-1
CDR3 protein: CASSLRGQGYNEQFF

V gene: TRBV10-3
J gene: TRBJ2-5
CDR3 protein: CAISVGETQYF

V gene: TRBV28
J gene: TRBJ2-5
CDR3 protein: CASSTSQYGLQETQYF

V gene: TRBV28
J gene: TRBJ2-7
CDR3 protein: CASSYGDRGGPEQYF

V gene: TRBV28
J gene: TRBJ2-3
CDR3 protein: CASSLRALRADTQYF

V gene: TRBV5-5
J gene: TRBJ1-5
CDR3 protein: CASSFGQGTQPQHF

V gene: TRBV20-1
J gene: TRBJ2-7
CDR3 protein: CSARQLAGASYEQYF

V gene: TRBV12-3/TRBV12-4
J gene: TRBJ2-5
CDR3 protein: CASSLYGTAETQYF

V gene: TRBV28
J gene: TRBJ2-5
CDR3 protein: CASRTSIGETQYF

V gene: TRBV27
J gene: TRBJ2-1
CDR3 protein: CASSLVAGPRGEQFF

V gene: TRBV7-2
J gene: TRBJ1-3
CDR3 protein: CASSLVGQGSPGNTIYF

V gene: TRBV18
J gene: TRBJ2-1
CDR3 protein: CASSPPAGPHEQFF

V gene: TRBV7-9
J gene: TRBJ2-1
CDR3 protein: CASSLISGGYNEQFF

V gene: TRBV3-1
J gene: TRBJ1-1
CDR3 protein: CASSSVRRGGFGAFF

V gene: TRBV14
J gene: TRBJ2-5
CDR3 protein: CASSQSALGFSWTQYF

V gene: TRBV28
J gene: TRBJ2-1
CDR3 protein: CASSRPGQGYYNEQFF

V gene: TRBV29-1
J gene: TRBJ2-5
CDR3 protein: CSVPRGGRETQYF

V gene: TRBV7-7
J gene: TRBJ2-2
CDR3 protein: CASSLDYGANTGELFF

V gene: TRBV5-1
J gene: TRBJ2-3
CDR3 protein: CASSLANRPELDTQYF

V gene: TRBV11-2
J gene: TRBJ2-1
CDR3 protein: CASSLWQREDNEQFF

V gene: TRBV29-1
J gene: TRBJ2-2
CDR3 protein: CSVDGSGELFF

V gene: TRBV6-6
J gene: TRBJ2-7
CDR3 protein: CASSPPPGQGVAYEQYF

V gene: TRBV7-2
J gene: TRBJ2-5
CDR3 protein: CASSLDWQGLETQYF

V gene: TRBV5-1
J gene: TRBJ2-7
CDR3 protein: CASSSPLDGNYEQYF

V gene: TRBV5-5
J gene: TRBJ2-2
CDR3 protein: CASSQAGTHTGELFF

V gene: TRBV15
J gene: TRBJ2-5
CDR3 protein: CATSEKEGLRKETQYF

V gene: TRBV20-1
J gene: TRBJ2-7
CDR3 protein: CSARDRDRGHEQYF

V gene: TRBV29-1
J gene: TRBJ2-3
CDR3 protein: CSVDGFPGGGSISTDTQYF

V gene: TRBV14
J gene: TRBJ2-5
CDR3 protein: CASSHFRGQETQYF